A single sample gave rise to the 2 T cell receptor beta chains below, sequenced in a study of blood T cell repertoires in COVID-19 (TCRdb year 2020). Libraries were made using the immunoSEQ multiplex PCR assay. TCRdb stores this immuneACCESS table with in-frame sequences only. Part of the clones is absent; in the studies checked, under half of the shortfall reflects unresolved V genes, and no reason is known for the rest. This sample lists about 160,000 clones; less than 85% were detected once. About 10% of the sample is taken by the ten largest. The specimen was peripheral blood. These receptors came from an elderly woman with active or convalescent COVID-19.

The chain has TRBV7-8 and TRBJ1-1; D not certain. Germline loops: CDR1 SGHVS, CDR2 FQNEAQ. The CDR3 is 15 residues long. V was shortened by 6 bases and J by 5 bases, with 19 bases between the two germline ends. This CDR3 reads CASRTFGESGTEAFF. The CDR3 DNA reads as TGTGCCAGCAGAACGTTTGGGGAGAGTGGGACTGAAGCTTTCTTT.

Turning to this clone: This sample includes further DNA sequences coding for the same CDR3. The rearrangement links TRBV5-1 to TRBJ2-2, with D perhaps TRBD2 (5 bases). CDR1 is SGHRS and CDR2 is YFSETQ in the germline V gene. The CDR3 consists of 13 residues. Trimming took 0 bases from V and 5 from J, leaving 5 bases between them. CDR3 DNA sequence: TGCGCCAGCAGCTTGGCGGGGACCGGGGAGCTGTTTTTT. Translated, it gives CASSLAGTGELFF.